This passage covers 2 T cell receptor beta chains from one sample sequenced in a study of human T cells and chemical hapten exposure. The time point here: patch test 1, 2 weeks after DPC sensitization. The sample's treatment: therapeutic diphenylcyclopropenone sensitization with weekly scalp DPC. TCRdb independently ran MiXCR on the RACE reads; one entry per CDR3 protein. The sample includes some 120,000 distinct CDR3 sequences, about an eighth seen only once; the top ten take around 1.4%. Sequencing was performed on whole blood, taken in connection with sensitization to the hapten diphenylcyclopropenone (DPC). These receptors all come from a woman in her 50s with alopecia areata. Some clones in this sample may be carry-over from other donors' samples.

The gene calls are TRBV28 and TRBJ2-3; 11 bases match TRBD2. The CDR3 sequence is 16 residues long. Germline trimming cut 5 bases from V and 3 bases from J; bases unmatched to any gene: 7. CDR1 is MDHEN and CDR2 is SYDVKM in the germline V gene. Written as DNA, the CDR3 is TGTGCCAGCAGTCGTCCGGGGACTAGCGGTACAGATACGCAGTATTTT. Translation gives CASSRPGTSGTDTQYF.

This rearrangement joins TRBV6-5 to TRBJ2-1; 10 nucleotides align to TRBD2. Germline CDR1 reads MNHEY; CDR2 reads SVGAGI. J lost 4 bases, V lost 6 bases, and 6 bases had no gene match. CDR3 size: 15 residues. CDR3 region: CASRESSGGYNEQFF. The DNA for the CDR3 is TGTGCCAGCAGAGAGTCTAGCGGGGGATACAATGAGCAGTTCTTC.